The present T cell receptor beta chain was sequenced within a study of CD8 T cells in Susac syndrome. This clonotype was seen once. Its antigen is still unknown. Points from the study as a whole: The number of individuals included in the study's TCR sequencing and HLA analysis was acknowledged as relatively small.

Random hexamers were used to reverse transcribe about 0.5 to 1 ug of RNA. TCR beta CDR3 was amplified by immunoSEQ multiplex PCR. This amplification extended across 54 Vbeta and 13 Jbeta segments. TCRdb redid the calling of the immunoSEQ multiplex PCR reads with MiXCR, one entry per CDR3 protein. The table shows about 180,000 distinct CDR3 sequences, with nearly 97% occurring only once. The sequenced sample consisted of CD4+ T cells from PBMCs. The sequence derives from a human donor with multiple sclerosis.

CDR3 region: CASSSSGTGLNEQFF. In DNA form, the CDR3 reads TGTGCCAGCAGCTCATCCGGGACAGGGCTCAATGAGCAGTTCTTC. This sequence joins TRBV7-7 and TRBJ2-1; 9 bases fit TRBD1. CDR1 is SSHAT and CDR2 is FNYEAQ in the germline V gene (reference sequence). Trimming cost V 4 bases and J 6 bases; bases outside gene matches: 7. The CDR3 is 15 residues long. The full variable domain, completed using reference TRBV7-7 and TRBJ2-1, is GAGVSQSPRYKVTKRGQDVTLRCDPISSHATLYWYQQALGQGPEFLTYFNYEAQPDKSGLPSDRFSAERPEGSISTLTIQRTEQRDSAMYRCASSSSGTGLNEQFFGPGTRLTVL.